The clone carrying this T cell receptor beta chain was seen only once. From germline, CDR1 is SGHTA and CDR2 FQGNSA. V lost 1 base and J 11 bases, leaving 17 bases between the germline ends. The CDR3 is made up of 15 amino acids. The sample comes from a study of T cell clones after liver transplantation. Sequencing was performed with immunoSEQ multiplex PCR; in TCRdb, only in-frame clones are kept and a portion is missing. Of about 74,000 clones in the sample, about 80% were seen once. The V and J genes are TRBV7-2 and TRBJ1-4, with unresolved D. This sequence was found in a human donor who received a liver transplant. Here the sequenced sample was CD4+ T cells from blood, taken before liver transplant. CDR3 DNA sequence: TGTGCCAGCAGCTTAGATCATGATCCCTATCGTAAACTGTTTTTT. This translates into CASSLDHDPYRKLFF.